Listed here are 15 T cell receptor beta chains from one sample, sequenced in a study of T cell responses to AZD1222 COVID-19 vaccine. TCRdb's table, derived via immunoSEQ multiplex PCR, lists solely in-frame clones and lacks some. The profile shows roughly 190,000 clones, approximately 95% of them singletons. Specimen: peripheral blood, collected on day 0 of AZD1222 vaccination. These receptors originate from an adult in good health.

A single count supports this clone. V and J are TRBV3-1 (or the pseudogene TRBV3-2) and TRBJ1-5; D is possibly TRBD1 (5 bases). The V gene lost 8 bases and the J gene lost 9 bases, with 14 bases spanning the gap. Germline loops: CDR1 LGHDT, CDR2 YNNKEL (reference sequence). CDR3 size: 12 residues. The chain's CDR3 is CASGVPGGPQHF. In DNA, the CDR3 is TGTGCCAGCGGGGTTCCTGGGGGGCCCCAGCATTTT.

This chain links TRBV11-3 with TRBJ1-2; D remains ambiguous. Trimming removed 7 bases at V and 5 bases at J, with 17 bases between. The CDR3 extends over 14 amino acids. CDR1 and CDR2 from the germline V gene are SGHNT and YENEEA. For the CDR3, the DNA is TGTGCCAGCACCGACATTAAGGGTTGGTATGGCTACACCTTC. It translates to CASTDIKGWYGYTF.

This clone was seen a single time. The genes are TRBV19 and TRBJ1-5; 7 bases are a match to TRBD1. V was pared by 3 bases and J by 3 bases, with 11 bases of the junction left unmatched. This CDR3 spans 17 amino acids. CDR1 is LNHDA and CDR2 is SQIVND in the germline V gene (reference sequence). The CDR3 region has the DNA TGTGCCAGTAGTATCCTTGGGGGTACAGGGGACAATCAGCCCCAGCATTTT. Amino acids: CASSILGGTGDNQPQHF.

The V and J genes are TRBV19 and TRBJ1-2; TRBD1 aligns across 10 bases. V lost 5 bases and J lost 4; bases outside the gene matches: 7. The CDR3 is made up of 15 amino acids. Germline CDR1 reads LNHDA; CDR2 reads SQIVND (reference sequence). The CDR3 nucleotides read TGTGCCAGTAGTCCCCGGACAGGGGGTACCTATGGCTACACCTTC. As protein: CASSPRTGGTYGYTF.

The CDR3 nucleotides are TGTGCCAGCAGCTTCTTAGGCGGTTCCTCCTACGAGCAGTACTTC. The encoded protein is CASSFLGGSSYEQYF. This chain connects TRBV5-4 to TRBJ2-7; D is unclear. The germline V gene encodes CDR1 SGHNT and CDR2 YYREEE (reference sequence). V lost 2 bases to trimming and J lost 0 bases, with 12 bases between them. The CDR3 has 15 amino acids.

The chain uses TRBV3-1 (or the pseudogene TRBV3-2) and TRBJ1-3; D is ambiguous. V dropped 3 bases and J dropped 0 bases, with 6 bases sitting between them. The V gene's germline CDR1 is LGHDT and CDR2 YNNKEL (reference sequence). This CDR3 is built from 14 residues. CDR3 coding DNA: TGTGCCAGCAGCCACGGGAACTCTGGAAACACCATATATTTT. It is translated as CASSHGNSGNTIYF.

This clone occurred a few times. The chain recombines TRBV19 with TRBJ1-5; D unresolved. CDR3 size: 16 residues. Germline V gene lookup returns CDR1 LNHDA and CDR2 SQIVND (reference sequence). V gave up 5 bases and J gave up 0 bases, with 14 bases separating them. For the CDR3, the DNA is TGTGCCAGTAGTGCCGACCCAGGATATAGCAATCAGCCCCAGCATTTT. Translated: CASSADPGYSNQPQHF.

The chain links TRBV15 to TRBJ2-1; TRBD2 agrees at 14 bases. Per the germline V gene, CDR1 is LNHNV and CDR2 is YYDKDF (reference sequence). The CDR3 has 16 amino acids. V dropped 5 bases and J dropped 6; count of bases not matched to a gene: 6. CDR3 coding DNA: TGTGCCACCAGCGTTGGACTAGCGGGAGGATCCAATGAGCAGTTCTTC. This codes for CATSVGLAGGSNEQFF.

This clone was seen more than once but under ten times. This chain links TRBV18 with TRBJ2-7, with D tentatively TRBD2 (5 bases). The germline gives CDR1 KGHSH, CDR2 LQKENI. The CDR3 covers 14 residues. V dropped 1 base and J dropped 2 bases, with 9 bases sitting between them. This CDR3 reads CASSPRGSPYEQYF. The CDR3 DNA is TGTGCCAGCTCACCACGAGGGTCCCCCTACGAGCAGTACTTC.

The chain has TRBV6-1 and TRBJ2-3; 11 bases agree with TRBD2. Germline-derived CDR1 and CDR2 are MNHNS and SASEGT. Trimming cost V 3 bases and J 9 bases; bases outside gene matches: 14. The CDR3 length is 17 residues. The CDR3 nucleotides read TGTGCCAGCAGTGACGCGATCACTAGCGGGAGTAGTTTAACGCAGTATTTT. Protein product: CASSDAITSGSSLTQYF.

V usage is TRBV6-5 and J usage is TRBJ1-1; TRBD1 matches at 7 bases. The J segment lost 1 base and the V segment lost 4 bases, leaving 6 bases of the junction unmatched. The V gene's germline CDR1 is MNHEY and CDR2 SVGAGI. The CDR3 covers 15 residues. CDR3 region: CASSSLQGTNTEAFF. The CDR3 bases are TGTGCCAGCAGTTCACTACAGGGGACGAACACTGAAGCTTTCTTT.

CDR3 sequence: CASSPQGFTEAFF. Here the CDR3 DNA reads TGTGCCAGCAGCCCACAGGGGTTCACTGAAGCTTTCTTT. The V gene is TRBV6-2 or TRBV6-3, the J gene TRBJ1-1; 7 bases are shared with TRBD1. The CDR3 runs 13 residues. Germline-derived CDR1 and CDR2 are MNHEY and SVGEGT. Germline trimming cut 6 bases from V and 4 bases from J; bases unmatched to any gene: 5.

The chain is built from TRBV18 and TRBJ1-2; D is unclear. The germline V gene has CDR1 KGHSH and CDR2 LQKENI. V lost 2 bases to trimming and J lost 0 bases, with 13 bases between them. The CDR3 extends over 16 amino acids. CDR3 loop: CASSPTGNGANYGYTF. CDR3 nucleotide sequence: TGTGCCAGCTCACCAACCGGAAATGGAGCTAACTATGGCTACACCTTC.

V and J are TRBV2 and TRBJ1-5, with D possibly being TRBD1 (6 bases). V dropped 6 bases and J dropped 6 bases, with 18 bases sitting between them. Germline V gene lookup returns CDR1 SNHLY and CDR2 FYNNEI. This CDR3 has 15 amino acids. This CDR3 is CASRADGQPGQPQHF. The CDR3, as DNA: TGTGCCAGCAGGGCGGACGGACAGCCAGGTCAGCCCCAGCATTTT.

Written as DNA, the CDR3 is TGTGCCAGCAGCTTAACGCCCTCCACAACTAGCACAGATACGCAGTATTTT. It encodes CASSLTPSTTSTDTQYF. V is TRBV7-8 and J is TRBJ2-3; D is undetermined. V lost 2 bases to trimming and J lost 0 bases, with 15 bases between them. Germline V lookup: CDR1 SGHVS, CDR2 FQNEAQ. The CDR3 length is 17 residues.